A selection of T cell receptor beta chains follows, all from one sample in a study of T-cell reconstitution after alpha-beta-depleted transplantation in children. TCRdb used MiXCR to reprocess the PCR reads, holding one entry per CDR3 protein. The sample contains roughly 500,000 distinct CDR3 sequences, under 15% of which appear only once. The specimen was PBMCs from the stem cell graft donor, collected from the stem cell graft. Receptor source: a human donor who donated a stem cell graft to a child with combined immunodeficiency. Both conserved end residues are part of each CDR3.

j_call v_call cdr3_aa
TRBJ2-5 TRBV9 CASSVRRERETQYF
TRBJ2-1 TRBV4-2 CASSQENVGTGGSNEQFF
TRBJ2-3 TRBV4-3 CASSQLWGGTDTQYF
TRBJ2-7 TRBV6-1 CASSRLMSYEQYF
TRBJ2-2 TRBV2 CASREVAGYTGELFF
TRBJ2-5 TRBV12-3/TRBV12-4 CASTLRLGQETQYF
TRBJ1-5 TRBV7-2 CASSLGAGGQPQHF
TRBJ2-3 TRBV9 CASSVGGFTDTQYF
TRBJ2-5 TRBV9 CASSPYGLQETQYF
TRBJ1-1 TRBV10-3 CAISESGQGATEAFF
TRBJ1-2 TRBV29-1 CSVVYGIYYTF
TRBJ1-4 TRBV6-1 CASSEDVGTNEKLFF
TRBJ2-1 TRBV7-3 CASSLGGQGFLDEQFF
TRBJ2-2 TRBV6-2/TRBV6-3 CASSPPQGMGAGELFF
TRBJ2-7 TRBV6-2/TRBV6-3 CASSYSRATSPYEQYF
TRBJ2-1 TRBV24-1 CATSEGGRNEQFF
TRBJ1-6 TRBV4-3 CASSQDLSMTNSPLHF
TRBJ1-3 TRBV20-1 CSARDTVANTIYF
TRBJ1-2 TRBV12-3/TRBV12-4 CASTPRSRGSYGYTF
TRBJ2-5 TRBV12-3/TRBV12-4 CASSLSPLEGGQYF
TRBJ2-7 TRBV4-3 CASSQDRASVREQYF
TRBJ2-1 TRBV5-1 CASSLNPSGGANEQFF
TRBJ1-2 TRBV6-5 CASSYGTEGYTF
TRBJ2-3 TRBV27 CASSPRGLAGRRTDTQYF
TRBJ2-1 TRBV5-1 CASSAGLALIYNEQFF
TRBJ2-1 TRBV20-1 CSASARTYNEQFF
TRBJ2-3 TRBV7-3 CASRLRAQTPDTQYF
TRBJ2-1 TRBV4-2 CASSQRQGARNEQFF
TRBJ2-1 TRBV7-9 CASSLGVGVGADNEQFF
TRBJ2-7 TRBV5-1 CASSLEVTGWYEQYF
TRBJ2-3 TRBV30 CAWSVLAGVDTQYF
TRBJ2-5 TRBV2 CASRTGVKETQYF
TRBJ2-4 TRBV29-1 CSVLGGTRLAKNIQYF
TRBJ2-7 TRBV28 CASRGRYRDEQYF
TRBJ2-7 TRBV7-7 CASSPRDSHEQYF
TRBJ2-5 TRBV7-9 CASSSGTEQETQYF
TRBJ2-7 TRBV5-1 CASSLAGGLNEQYF
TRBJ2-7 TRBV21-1 CASSKTRIGAHEQYF
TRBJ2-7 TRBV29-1 CSVGAGGPHEQYF
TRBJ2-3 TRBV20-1 CSAWTAATDTQYF
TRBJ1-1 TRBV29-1 CSVVDPRGTRGDTEAFF
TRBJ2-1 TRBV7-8 CASSSREGAYNEQFF
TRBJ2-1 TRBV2 CASSERTSGYNEQFF
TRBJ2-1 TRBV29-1 CSGDRSSYNEQFF
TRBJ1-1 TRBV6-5 CASSTGFEAFF
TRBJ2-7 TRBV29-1 CSVTRTGMYEQYF
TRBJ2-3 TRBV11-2 CASSPGTMVDTQYF
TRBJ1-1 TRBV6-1 CATQLQGGQDTEAFF
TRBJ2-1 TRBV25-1 CASSASLGGAREQFF
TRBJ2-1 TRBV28 CASSRIYGQGARDEQFF
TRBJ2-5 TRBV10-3 CAIGSSGSGETQYF
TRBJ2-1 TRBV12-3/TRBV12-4 CASSLDRGPNEQFF